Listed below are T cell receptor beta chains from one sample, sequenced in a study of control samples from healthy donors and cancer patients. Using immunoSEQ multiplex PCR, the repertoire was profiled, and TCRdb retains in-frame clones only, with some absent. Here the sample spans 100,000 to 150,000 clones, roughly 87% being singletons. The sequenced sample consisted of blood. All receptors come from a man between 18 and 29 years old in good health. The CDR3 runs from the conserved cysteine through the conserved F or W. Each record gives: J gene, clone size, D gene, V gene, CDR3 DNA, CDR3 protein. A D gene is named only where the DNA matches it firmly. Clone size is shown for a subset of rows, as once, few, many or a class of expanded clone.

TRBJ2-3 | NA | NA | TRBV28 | TGTGCCAGCAAGGGATTCAGCGTTACGCAGTATTTT | CASKGFSVTQYF
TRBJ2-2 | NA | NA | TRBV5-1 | TGCGCCAGCAGCTTCGGGGGACGGACCGGGGAGCTGTTTTTT | CASSFGGRTGELFF
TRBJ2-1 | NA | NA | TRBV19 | TGTGCCAGTAGTTTTCCTTTTACCGGGAACTATGAGCAGTTCTTC | CASSFPFTGNYEQFF
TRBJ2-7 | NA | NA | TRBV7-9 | TGTGCCAGCAGCCGGTACGGTTTGGGAAACTACGAGCAGTACTTC | CASSRYGLGNYEQYF
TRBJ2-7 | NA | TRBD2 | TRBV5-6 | TGTGCCAGCAGCTTGGCCGGAGGACTAGCGGGGTACGAGCAGTACTTC | CASSLAGGLAGYEQYF
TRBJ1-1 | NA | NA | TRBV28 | TGTGCCAGCAGTAGGGGAGGGAACACTGAAGCTTTCTTT | CASSRGGNTEAFF
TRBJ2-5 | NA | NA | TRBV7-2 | TGTGCCAGCAGCCTGGGACGGCCCCAAGAGACCCAGTACTTC | CASSLGRPQETQYF
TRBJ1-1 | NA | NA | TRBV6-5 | TGTGCCAGCAGCCGGGAGCTTCGGAACACTGAAGCTTTCTTT | CASSRELRNTEAFF
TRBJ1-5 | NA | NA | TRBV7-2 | TGTGCCAGCAAGTCGAGGGGCGATAATCAGCCCCAGCATTTT | CASKSRGDNQPQHF
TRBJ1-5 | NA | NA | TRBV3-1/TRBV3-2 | TGTGCCAGCAGCCAGGAGGGAGCTGGCAATCAGCCCCAGCATTTT | CASSQEGAGNQPQHF
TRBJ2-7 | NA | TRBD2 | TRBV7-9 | TGTGCCAGCAGCGCGGGACTAGCCCACGAGCAGTACTTC | CASSAGLAHEQYF
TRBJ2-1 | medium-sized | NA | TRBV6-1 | TGTGCCAGCAGTGAAAGGGGACCTCACAATGAGCAGTTCTTC | CASSERGPHNEQFF
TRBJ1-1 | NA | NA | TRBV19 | TGTGCCAGTACCCCAGGAGGCGGGTTCACTGAAGCTTTCTTT | CASTPGGGFTEAFF
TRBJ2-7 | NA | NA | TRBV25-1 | TGTGCCAGCAGTGATGGGGGCTCCTCCTACGAGCAGTACTTC | CASSDGGSSYEQYF
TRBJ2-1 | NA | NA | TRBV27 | TGTGCCAGCAGTTTAGGGCTGCTGAATGAGCAGTTCTTC | CASSLGLLNEQFF
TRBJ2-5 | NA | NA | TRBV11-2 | TGTGCCAGCAGCTTAGAAGTCCAGTACTTC | CASSLEVQYF
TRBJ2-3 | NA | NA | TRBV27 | TGTGCCAGCAGCCGTACCAGGGGCACAGATACGCAGTATTTT | CASSRTRGTDTQYF